This TCR beta chain originates from a study of tumor and adjacent non-tumor tissue in lung cancer. Study findings and constraints: Patients with more diverse tumor TCRs had worse survival. In normal lung, the top 100 clones were significantly more dominant than in tumor.

This clonotype was detected only a few times. What it binds is not known. The junction does not match germline at one end; this may be a read error. The library came from three nested PCR rounds adapted from ARM-PCR protocols. TCRdb re-derived calls from the multiplex PCR reads in MiXCR, one entry per CDR3 protein. The table has about 110,000 distinct CDR3 sequences, about 61% seen once. This sample's RNA came from whole unsorted tissue. More than 3 cm separated this lung sample from the edge of the tumor. Germline CDR1 reads SGHVS; CDR2 reads FQNEAQ. The CDR3 consists of 14 residues. The chain has TRBV7-8 and TRBJ1-5; D remains ambiguous. This TCR was sampled from a man in his 60s with non-small cell lung cancer. The source material was distant non-tumor lung tissue. CDR3 sequence (DNA): TGTGCCAGCAGCTTAGGGGAGGGCAATCGGCCCCAGCATTTT. This gives the protein CASSLGEGNRPQHF.